Listed below are T cell receptor beta chains from one sample, sequenced in a study of cytomegalovirus exposure and HLA in healthy donors. The assay was immunoSEQ multiplex PCR, and TCRdb's table has in-frame clones only and misses some. Among approximately 180,000 clones, about 80% were seen once, and the ten largest hold approximately 0.99%. Sequenced input: PBMCs. The receptor source for this set is a woman in her 40s in good health and CMV-seronegative. The CDR3 runs from the conserved cysteine through the conserved F or W. A D gene is named only where the DNA matches it firmly. A row's size may be missing; if present it is once, few, many or a size class.

d_call,clone_size,v_call,j_call,cdr3_nt,cdr3_aa
-,-,TRBV7-2,TRBJ2-1,TGTGCCAGCAGCTTAACAGGGCCCCTTGATGTGATTGAGCAGTTCTTC,CASSLTGPLDVIEQFF
TRBD1,few,TRBV7-9,TRBJ2-3,TGTGCCAGCAGCTACCCCCGGGACAGGGGCACAGATACGCAGTATTTT,CASSYPRDRGTDTQYF
-,-,TRBV30,TRBJ2-3,TGTGCCTGGAATGGCGGGAGCACAGATACGCAGTATTTT,CAWNGGSTDTQYF
-,-,TRBV19,TRBJ1-2,TGTGCCAGTAGTAGGGCAGGGGCTAACTATGGCTACACCTTC,CASSRAGANYGYTF
TRBD2,-,TRBV27,TRBJ2-7,TGTGCCAGCAGACCCGGGACTAGCGGCTCCTACGAGCAGTACTTC,CASRPGTSGSYEQYF
TRBD2,-,TRBV19,TRBJ2-3,TGTGCCAGTAGTATATCGAGCGGGATCACAGATACGCAGTATTTT,CASSISSGITDTQYF
-,few,TRBV7-8,TRBJ1-1,TGTGCCAGCAGCTTAGTGACCGACAGTGAAGCTTTCTTT,CASSLVTDSEAFF
-,-,TRBV11-1,TRBJ2-1,TGTGCCAGCAGCTTTTTGGCGGCATCCTACAATGAGCAGTTCTTC,CASSFLAASYNEQFF
-,-,TRBV5-4,TRBJ2-2,TGTGCCAGCAGCTTGGACCAGGGCAACACCGGGGAGCTGTTTTTT,CASSLDQGNTGELFF
TRBD2,-,TRBV5-4,TRBJ2-1,TGTGCCAGCAGCTTAAGGACTAGCGGGAATCATGAGCAGTTCTTC,CASSLRTSGNHEQFF
TRBD2,once,TRBV5-5,TRBJ2-5,TGTGCCAGCATCCTGACTAGCGGGAGGTATGAGACCCAGTACTTC,CASILTSGRYETQYF
-,-,TRBV15,TRBJ1-5,TGTGCCACCAGCACCGACAGTTATAGCAATCAGCCCCAGCATTTT,CATSTDSYSNQPQHF
-,few,TRBV4-2,TRBJ2-3,TGTGCCAGCAGCCAAGAAAGCGAGGGAGATACGCAGTATTTT,CASSQESEGDTQYF